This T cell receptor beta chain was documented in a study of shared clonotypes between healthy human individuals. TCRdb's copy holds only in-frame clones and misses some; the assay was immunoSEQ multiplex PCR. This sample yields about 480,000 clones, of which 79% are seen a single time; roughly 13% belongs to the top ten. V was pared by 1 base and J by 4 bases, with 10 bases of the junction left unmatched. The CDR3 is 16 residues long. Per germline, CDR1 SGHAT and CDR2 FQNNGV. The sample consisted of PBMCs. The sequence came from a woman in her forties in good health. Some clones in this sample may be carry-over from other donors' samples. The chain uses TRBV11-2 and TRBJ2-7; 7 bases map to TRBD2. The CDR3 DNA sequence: TGTGCCAGCAGCTTAGTGGTCAGCGGGGATTTTTACGAGCAGTACTTC. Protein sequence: CASSLVVSGDFYEQYF.